This T cell receptor (beta chain) was found in a study of blood T cell repertoires in COVID-19. Measured with immunoSEQ multiplex PCR; TCRdb has only the in-frame clones, and not every one. The table records hundreds of thousands of clones, 87% of them present only once. This CDR3 spans 15 amino acids. Germline V CDR1 and CDR2: LNHDA, SQIVND (reference sequence). V lost 4 bases and J 3 bases, leaving 12 bases between the germline ends. V is TRBV19 and J is TRBJ1-4; a possible D gene is TRBD1 (6 bases). Sequenced input: PBMCs or T cells enriched from blood (not recorded which). The TCR was taken from a woman in her 30s with acute COVID-19. DNA of the CDR3: TGTGCCAGTAGTACACGAAAGGGGGCTAATGAAAAACTGTTTTTT. As protein: CASSTRKGANEKLFF.